This T cell receptor beta chain is drawn from a study of blood T cell repertoires in COVID-19. Study-wide context: The United States, Italy and Spain supplied acute and convalescent COVID-19 samples. Nucleic acid was either cDNA or gDNA, and it came from T cells, B-cell-depleted T cells, or PBMCs.

V gave up 1 base and J gave up 8 bases, with 17 bases separating them. The germline V gene has CDR1 LGHNA and CDR2 YNFKEQ. The CDR3 is 16 residues long. As processed by the authors: Reference gene primer amplification yielded estimated nucleated cell counts. Using immunoSEQ multiplex PCR, the repertoire was profiled, and TCRdb retains in-frame clones only, with some absent. The V and J calls and clone size are taken from that table; D and trimming were inferred from the DNA. This sample has some 140,000 clones, with 87% found just once. The chain joins TRBV4-2 to TRBJ1-4; D might be TRBD1 (5 bases). The sequence was collected from a man aged 50 to 60 with active COVID-19. The specimen was peripheral blood. The CDR3 DNA follows: TGTGCCAGCAGCCAAGTATTTCGGGGGGTGCAGGAAAAACTGTTTTTT. Protein product: CASSQVFRGVQEKLFF.